The clone carrying this TCR beta chain is medium-sized by share. What it binds is not known. Findings and caveats of the study: In terms of TCR gene usage, tumor memory CD4+ T cells clustered together with blood and lymph node memory CD4+ cells, as well as with lymph node naive CD4+ cells.

Constant-region reverse primers amplified full-length variable regions, followed by semi-nested Nested Universal Primer A PCR. TCRdb processed the 5' RACE reads anew with MiXCR; each CDR3 protein has one entry. In the table there are about 10,000 distinct CDR3 sequences, 27% of which are singletons. Germline V gene sequence: CDR1 LNHDA, CDR2 SQIVND (reference sequence). V was clipped by 2 bases and J by 3 bases, with 11 bases between them. The CDR3 is 14 residues long. Tregs were sorted as CD4+CD25+CD127-/low cells. The receptor comes from a female donor with breast cancer. Sample: Tregs sorted from a lymph node. The chain recombines TRBV19 with TRBJ2-7; D is perhaps TRBD1 (5 bases). CDR3 loop: CASSITDTGYEQYF. CDR3 nucleotides: TGTGCCAGTAGTATAACGGACACAGGCTACGAGCAGTACTTC.